This entry lists 2 T cell receptor beta chains sequenced from one sample in a study of metastatic and nonmetastatic thyroid tumors. Before thyroid surgery, none of the patients had received any treatment. Through MiXCR, TCRdb re-clonotyped the PCR reads. Counted here are 30,000 to 35,000 clones, around 16% occurring once; the ten biggest clones make up roughly a fifth. Material: blood. The receptors stem from a male donor with papillary thyroid cancer or a benign thyroid nodule (not recorded which). Some clones in this sample may be carry-over from other donors' samples.

This clone was seen more than once but under ten times. J is TRBJ1-5 and V is TRBV15; unclear D gene. V gave up 3 bases and J gave up 4 bases, with 10 bases separating them. Germline V gene data show CDR1 as LNHNV and CDR2 as YYDKDF (reference sequence). The CDR3 loop spans 14 amino acids. DNA of the CDR3: TGTGCCACCAGCAGGTCATCCGCTAATCAGCCCCAGCATTTT. Translated, it gives CATSRSSANQPQHF. Drawing the rest from reference TRBV15 and TRBJ1-5, the complete variable domain is DAMVIQNPRYQVTQFGKPVTLSCSQTLNHNVMYWYQQKSSQAPKLLFHYYDKDFNNEADTPDNFQSRRPNTSFCFLDIRSPGLGDTAMYLCATSRSSANQPQHFGDGTRLSIL.

In this sample, this clone turned up many times. V is TRBV29-1 and J is TRBJ1-1; a possible D gene is TRBD1 (6 bases). V gave up 6 bases and J gave up 11 bases, with 19 bases separating them. The CDR3 spans 12 residues. Germline V CDR1 and CDR2: SQVTM, ANQGSEA. CDR3 region: CSVTPGGLEAFF. CDR3 in DNA: TGCAGCGTAACTCCCGGGGGGCTCGAGGCTTTCTTT. Filled out from reference TRBV29-1 and TRBJ1-1, the complete variable domain reads SAVISQKPSRDICQRGTSLTIQCQVDSQVTMMFWYRQQPGQSLTLIATANQGSEATYESGFVIDKFPISRPNLTFSTLTVSNMSPEDSSIYLCSVTPGGLEAFFGQGTRLTVV.